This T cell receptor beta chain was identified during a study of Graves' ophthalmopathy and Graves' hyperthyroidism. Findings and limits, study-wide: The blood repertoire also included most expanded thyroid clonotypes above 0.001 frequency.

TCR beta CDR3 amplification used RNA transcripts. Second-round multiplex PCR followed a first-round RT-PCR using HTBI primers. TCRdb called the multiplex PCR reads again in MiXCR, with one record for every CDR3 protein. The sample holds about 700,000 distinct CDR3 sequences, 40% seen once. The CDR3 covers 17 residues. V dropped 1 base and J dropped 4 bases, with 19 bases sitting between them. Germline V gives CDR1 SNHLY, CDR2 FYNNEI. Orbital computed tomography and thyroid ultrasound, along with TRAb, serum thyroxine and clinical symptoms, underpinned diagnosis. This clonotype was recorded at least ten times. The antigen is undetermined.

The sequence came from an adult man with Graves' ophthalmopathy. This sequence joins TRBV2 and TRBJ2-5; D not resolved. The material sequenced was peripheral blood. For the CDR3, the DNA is TGTGCCAGCAGTGAAGTCGTCACAGCCGGTCCCCGAGAGACCCAGTACTTC. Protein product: CASSEVVTAGPRETQYF.